Listed here is a single T cell receptor beta chain. Its antigen is still unknown. In germline, CDR1 is SGDLS, CDR2 YYNGEE. The CDR3 spans 14 residues. Trimming cost V 4 bases and J 5 bases, with 12 bases left between them. Using immunoSEQ multiplex PCR, the repertoire was profiled, and TCRdb retains in-frame clones only, with some absent. The sample lists around 990,000 clones, 77% occurring once. Only Caucasian adults living in Nashville, Tennessee made up the donor group. The record originates from a study of shared clonotypes between healthy human individuals. Findings and caveats of the study: Since donors were few, the genetic and exposure-history diversity represented was limited.

The sequenced sample was memory CD4+ T cells from PBMCs. Noted subset: CD45RA-negative fraction. The clonotype originates from a young man in good health. Some clones in this sample may be carry-over from other donors' samples. The rearrangement uses TRBV9 and TRBJ2-2; weak D call: TRBD2 (5 bases). This CDR3 reads CASSPRRLTGELFF. The DNA of the CDR3 is TGTGCCAGCAGCCCCCGGAGACTAACCGGGGAGCTGTTTTTT.